This TCR beta chain was sequenced in a study of beta chain features in type 1 diabetes. Study background: The examined sorted cells totaled 85 million to 120 million across samples. Notes on the study in general: When VDJ junctions were examined, type 1 diabetes patients showed fewer insertions and more deletions. TCRB CDR3s from Type 1 diabetes patients were moderately but significantly shorter in all four CD4+ subsets.

Remarks on this clone: The antigen is unknown.

By way of CD45RO/CCR7/CD25/CD127/CD95/CD27, the CD4+ regulatory, stem cell-like memory, central memory and naive cells were sorted. Sequenced material consisted of expressed TCRB transcripts (all of the isolated RNA was reverse transcribed). TCRdb's copy holds only in-frame clones and misses some; the assay was immunoSEQ multiplex PCR. The sample records approximately 730,000 clones, around an eighth being singletons. With V trimmed by 8 bases and J by 3 bases, 9 bases remained unmatched. Germline-derived CDR1 and CDR2 are KGHSH and LQKENI. CDR3 size: 15 residues. This chain uses TRBV18 with TRBJ2-3; 9 bases match TRBD1. The receptor was derived from a man younger than 30 with type 1 diabetes. Sequencing used naive CD4+ T cells from blood. For the CDR3, the DNA is TGTGCCAGCACCACCGGGACAGGGTCGACAGATACGCAGTATTTT. Its protein is CASTTGTGSTDTQYF.